This is a list of T cell receptor beta chains from one sample in a study of blood T cell repertoires in COVID-19. Generated by immunoSEQ multiplex PCR, the TCRdb table keeps only in-frame clones and is missing some. Of about 180,000 clones in the sample, around 87% were seen once. Input material: peripheral blood. The source of these receptors is a man aged 60-69 years with COVID-19, enrolled during active disease. Each CDR3 is given with its conserved first and last residue. A D gene is named only where the DNA matches it firmly. Clone size is stated in some rows and not others, as once, few, many or a class when expanded.

>TRBJ1-2|TRBV3-1/TRBV3-2|.|TRBD1
TGTGCCAGCAGCCATTGGGGACAGCTTAACTATGGCTACACCTTC
CASSHWGQLNYGYTF
>TRBJ1-1|TRBV11-3|.|.
TGTGCCAGCACCCTAGGCGGGGAGGGTGAAGCTTTCTTT
CASTLGGEGEAFF
>TRBJ2-3|TRBV18|.|TRBD1
TGTGCCAGCTCAGGGGACAGGGTGAACACAGATACGCAGTATTTT
CASSGDRVNTDTQYF
>TRBJ2-2|TRBV7-9|.|TRBD1
TGTGCCAGCAGCCAACAGGACAGGGGGCCCTCCGGGGAGCTGTTTTTT
CASSQQDRGPSGELFF
>TRBJ2-1|TRBV5-1|.|TRBD2
TGCGCCAGCAGCCCTGGACTAGCGGGTACAGAGCAGTTCTTC
CASSPGLAGTEQFF
>TRBJ2-3|TRBV18|.|TRBD1
TGTGCCAGCTCATCGAACGCTGGGACAGGAGACACAGATACGCAGTATTTT
CASSSNAGTGDTDTQYF
>TRBJ2-7|TRBV7-9|.|.
TGTGCCAGCAGCCCCGGGGGGCCCGAGCAGTACTTC
CASSPGGPEQYF
>TRBJ1-5|TRBV6-2/TRBV6-3|.|.
TGTGCCAGCAGTTACTCGACAAGTACTGGGTTGGTGTTTCAGCCCCAGCATTTT
CASSYSTSTGLVFQPQHF
>TRBJ1-4|TRBV11-2|.|.
TGTGCCAGCAGCACCCACGGGGTGGGTGAAAAACTGTTTTTT
CASSTHGVGEKLFF
>TRBJ2-3|TRBV30|once|.
TGTGCCTGGAGTGGGCTAGCAGATACGCAGTATTTT
CAWSGLADTQYF
>TRBJ1-3|TRBV30|.|.
TGTGCCTGGAGTAGGGAGCGAGGAAACACCATATATTTT
CAWSRERGNTIYF
>TRBJ1-1|TRBV18|.|.
TGTGCCAGCTCACCAGAGGGTTATTTTCTGAACACTGAAGCTTTCTTT
CASSPEGYFLNTEAFF
>TRBJ2-1|TRBV7-9|.|.
TGTGCCAGCAGCTTAGAGGTCCTAGACAATGAGCAGTTCTTC
CASSLEVLDNEQFF
>TRBJ2-5|TRBV7-3|.|.
TGTGCCAGCAGCTTGGCGCAGGGAGAGACCCAGTACTTC
CASSLAQGETQYF
>TRBJ1-3|TRBV9|.|TRBD1
TGTGCCAGCAGCAAAACGGGACAGCACTCTGGAAACACCATATATTTT
CASSKTGQHSGNTIYF
>TRBJ1-1|TRBV2|few|.
TGTGCCAGCAGTGAAGCGCTTCCAGGGGTTGGGACTGAAGCTTTCTTT
CASSEALPGVGTEAFF
>TRBJ1-2|TRBV3-1/TRBV3-2|.|.
TGTGCCAGCAGCCCTACCGGGACAACCTATGGCTACACCTTC
CASSPTGTTYGYTF
>TRBJ1-6|TRBV28|.|.
TGTGCCAGCAGTTCCCTGGGCCCTCGCCCCCTCCACTTT
CASSSLGPRPLHF
>TRBJ2-7|TRBV5-1|.|.
TGCGCCAGCAGCTTGGCGGGAGAGACAGGGATAATGCAAATTTCCCTCGAGCAGTACTTC
CASSLAGETGIMQISLEQYF
>TRBJ1-5|TRBV7-2|few|.
TGTGCCAGCAGCTTACTTATAGGGGAGGGTCAGCCCCAGCATTTT
CASSLLIGEGQPQHF
>TRBJ1-3|TRBV6-1|few|.
TGTGCCAGCAGTGACCCGCCCCAGGGGCTCTCTGGAAACACCATATATTTT
CASSDPPQGLSGNTIYF
>TRBJ2-1|TRBV2|.|TRBD2
TGTGCCAGCAGCGTTGGGACTAGCACTGAGCAGTTCTTC
CASSVGTSTEQFF
>TRBJ2-5|TRBV5-4|.|TRBD1
TGTGCCAGCAGCTTTTCTGCCGGGACAGGGGATGAGACCCAGTACTTC
CASSFSAGTGDETQYF
>TRBJ2-5|TRBV28|.|TRBD1
TGTGCCAGCACTATAGCGGGACAGGGGGCCTTTGAGACCCAGTACTTC
CASTIAGQGAFETQYF
>TRBJ2-1|TRBV19|.|TRBD2
TGTGCCAGTAGTATTTTTCGGGGGGACAATGAGCAGTTCTTC
CASSIFRGDNEQFF
>TRBJ1-2|TRBV6-5|.|.
TGTGCCAGCAGTTACTCCGCGGCAGAGCGGAACTATGGCTACACCTTC
CASSYSAAERNYGYTF
>TRBJ1-2|TRBV5-6|.|TRBD1
TGTGCCAGCAGAGGGACAGGATCGAACTATGGCTACACCTTC
CASRGTGSNYGYTF
>TRBJ1-2|TRBV4-2|many|.
TGTGCCAGCAGCCAGTACACGGGGGAGGGCTACACCTTC
CASSQYTGEGYTF
>TRBJ1-3|TRBV6-2/TRBV6-3|once|.
TGTGCCAGCAGTTCACAGACAGCTGGAAACACCATATATTTT
CASSSQTAGNTIYF
>TRBJ2-1|TRBV7-2|.|.
TGTGCCAGCAGCTTAAGCCCGTCCTCGACTACCGGCGGTGAGCAGTTCTTC
CASSLSPSSTTGGEQFF
>TRBJ2-4|TRBV11-3|.|TRBD2
TGTGCCAGCAGCTCGGGACTAGCGGGAGTTGGGAACATTCAGTACTTC
CASSSGLAGVGNIQYF
>TRBJ1-2|TRBV11-2|once|.
TGTGCCAGCAGCTTAGTAGCCGGTGGTGGGTATGGCTACACCTTC
CASSLVAGGGYGYTF
>TRBJ2-5|TRBV28|.|.
TGTGCCAGCAGTTCCCTGGGGGCCAGACAAGAGACCCAGTACTTC
CASSSLGARQETQYF
>TRBJ2-1|TRBV7-8|.|TRBD1
TGTGCCAGCAGCCGAGCAGGGGGCGGGTCCTACAATGAGCAGTTCTTC
CASSRAGGGSYNEQFF
>TRBJ2-1|TRBV11-3|.|.
TGTGCCAGCAGCAAGGAGGCGGGTTACAATGAGCAGTTCTTC
CASSKEAGYNEQFF
>TRBJ2-5|TRBV6-5|.|.
TGTGCCAGCACCATACCCGGGCAAGAGACCCAGTACTTC
CASTIPGQETQYF
>TRBJ2-7|TRBV20-1|.|TRBD2
TGCAGTGCTAGAGGGGAGGGCGAGCAGTACTTC
CSARGEGEQYF
>TRBJ1-1|TRBV18|.|.
TGTGCCAGCTCACCTGGGAGGGGGATGAACACTGAAGCTTTCTTT
CASSPGRGMNTEAFF
>TRBJ2-2|TRBV4-1|.|.
TGCGCCAGCAGCCAAGTCCCCGGGGGTGGCACCGGGGAGCTGTTTTTT
CASSQVPGGGTGELFF
>TRBJ1-2|TRBV6-5|.|.
TGTGCCAGCAGGTCAACAGGGTACTATGGCTACACCTTC
CASRSTGYYGYTF
>TRBJ2-2|TRBV7-7|.|TRBD2
TGTGCTAGCAGCTCCCGAAACCTAGCGGGGAGTTTAACGTCCGGGGAGCTGTTTTTT
CASSSRNLAGSLTSGELFF
>TRBJ2-2|TRBV14|.|TRBD2
TGTGCCAGCAGCCAAGAATGGCTAGCGGGAAGGACCGGGGAGCTGTTTTTT
CASSQEWLAGRTGELFF
>TRBJ2-7|TRBV5-1|.|TRBD1
TGCGCCAGCCGGACAGGGGACGAGCAGTACTTC
CASRTGDEQYF
>TRBJ2-5|TRBV5-4|.|TRBD2
TGTGCCAGCAGCCCCGGACTAGCGGGAGGGTTCCAAGAGACCCAGTACTTC
CASSPGLAGGFQETQYF
>TRBJ1-1|TRBV10-3|once|.
TGTGCCATCAGTGAAAGAGGCGAGAACACTGAAGCTTTCTTT
CAISERGENTEAFF
>TRBJ1-3|TRBV6-6|.|.
TGTGCCAGCAGTTTTGGTTGGGGGCGAGCTGGAAACACCATATATTTT
CASSFGWGRAGNTIYF
>TRBJ1-2|TRBV29-1|.|TRBD1
TGCAGCGTTGAGGCAGGGGGCCGTCTTACCACTGGCTACACCTTC
CSVEAGGRLTTGYTF
>TRBJ2-3|TRBV5-4|.|.
TGTGCCAGCAGCTTGTTCAGCGGGTCGGCCACAGATACGCAGTATTTT
CASSLFSGSATDTQYF
>TRBJ1-2|TRBV7-9|.|.
TGTGCCAGCAGCTTATCTGAGGGCTACACCTTC
CASSLSEGYTF
>TRBJ2-5|TRBV7-2|.|.
TGTGCCAGCAGCTTAGGACAGCGAGAGACCCAGTACTTC
CASSLGQRETQYF
>TRBJ2-7|TRBV4-3|.|TRBD1
TGCGCCAGCAGCCAGACGACAGGGAGCTCCTACGAGCAGTACTTC
CASSQTTGSSYEQYF
>TRBJ1-2|TRBV10-3|.|TRBD1
TGTGCCATCAGTACACAGGGGGCTTCGGTTGGCTACACCTTC
CAISTQGASVGYTF
>TRBJ2-7|TRBV3-1/TRBV3-2|.|TRBD2
TGTGCCACTCTGAATAGCGGGAGTCACGAGCAGTACTTC
CATLNSGSHEQYF
>TRBJ1-2|TRBV4-1|few|TRBD1
TGCGCCAGCAGCCAAGTGACAGGGGACGGCTACACCTTC
CASSQVTGDGYTF
>TRBJ1-4|TRBV7-2|.|.
TGTGCCAGCAGCTTAAATTACGGGAATGAAAAACTGTTTTTT
CASSLNYGNEKLFF